Listed below are T cell receptor beta chains from one sample, sequenced in a study of shared clonotypes between healthy human individuals. Profiling relied on immunoSEQ multiplex PCR, and the TCRdb table lists in-frame clones only, not all of them. The sample carries some 2.1 million clones, about 93% recorded once. Sample: naive CD8+ T cells from PBMCs. Every receptor here comes from a man in his late teens or twenties in good health. Some clones in this sample may be carry-over from other donors' samples. CDR3s include the opening cysteine and the closing phenylalanine or tryptophan.

v_call	cdr3_aa
TRBV5-4	CASSTRLAGGPSSGELFF
TRBV20-1	CSAREPDGYTF
TRBV29-1	CSVIGGGSYEQYF
TRBV2	CASSDEYGENTGELFF
TRBV9	CASSSRALANEKLFF
TRBV7-3	CASSLIGGASNEQFF
TRBV11-2	CASSSRQGAGEAFF
TRBV9	CASSPRSYNEQFF
TRBV27	CATTGDSYEQYF
TRBV6-5	CASSYSPGAEAFF
TRBV2	CASSGIAGKPLYNEQFF
TRBV9	CASSVAHTPGLFSTGELFF
TRBV27	CASSPRLAGAETQYF
TRBV27	CASSFRGHYEQYF
TRBV9	CASSVGAATGELFF
TRBV4-3	CASSQDPDRGTQYF
TRBV5-4	CASSAAGSFVIYEQYF
TRBV27	CASSSYGPHQPQHF
TRBV2	CAIHRENTGELFF